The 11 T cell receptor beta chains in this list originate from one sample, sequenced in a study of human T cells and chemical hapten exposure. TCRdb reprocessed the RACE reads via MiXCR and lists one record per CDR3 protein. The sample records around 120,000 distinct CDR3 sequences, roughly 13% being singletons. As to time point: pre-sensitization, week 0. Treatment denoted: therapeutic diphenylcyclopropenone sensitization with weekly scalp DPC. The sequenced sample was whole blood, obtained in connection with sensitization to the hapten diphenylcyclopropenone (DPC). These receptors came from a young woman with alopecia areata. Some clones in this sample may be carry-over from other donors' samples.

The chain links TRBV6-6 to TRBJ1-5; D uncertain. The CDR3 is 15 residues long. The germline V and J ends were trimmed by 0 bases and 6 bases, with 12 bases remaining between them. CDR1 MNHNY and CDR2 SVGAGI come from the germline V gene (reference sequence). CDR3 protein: CASSYSAPGGQPQHF. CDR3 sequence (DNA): TGTGCCAGCAGTTACTCGGCCCCGGGCGGTCAGCCCCAGCATTTT.

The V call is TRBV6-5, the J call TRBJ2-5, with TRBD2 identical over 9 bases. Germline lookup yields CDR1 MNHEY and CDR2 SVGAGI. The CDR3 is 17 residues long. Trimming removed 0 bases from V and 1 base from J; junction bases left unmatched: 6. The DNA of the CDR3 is TGTGCCAGCAGTTACTCGATCAGCGGGGGGTTCCAAGAGACCCAGTACTTC. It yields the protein CASSYSISGGFQETQYF.

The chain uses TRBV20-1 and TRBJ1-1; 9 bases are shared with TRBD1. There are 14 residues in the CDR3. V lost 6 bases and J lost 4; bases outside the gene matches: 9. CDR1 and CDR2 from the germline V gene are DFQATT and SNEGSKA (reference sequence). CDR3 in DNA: TGCAGTGCCCGGGGACAGGGTGGTCTCACTGAAGCTTTCTTT. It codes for CSARGQGGLTEAFF.

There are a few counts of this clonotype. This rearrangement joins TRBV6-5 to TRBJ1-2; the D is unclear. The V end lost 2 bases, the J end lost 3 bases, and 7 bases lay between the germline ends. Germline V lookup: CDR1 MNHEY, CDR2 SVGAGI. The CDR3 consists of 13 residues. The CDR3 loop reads CASSYGPDYGYTF. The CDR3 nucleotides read TGTGCCAGCAGTTACGGTCCAGACTATGGCTACACCTTC.

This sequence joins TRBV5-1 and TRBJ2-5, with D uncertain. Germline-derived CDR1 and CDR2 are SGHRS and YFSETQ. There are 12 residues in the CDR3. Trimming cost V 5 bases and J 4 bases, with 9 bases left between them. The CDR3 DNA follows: TGCGCCAGCAGTTCCGAAGGAGAGACCCAGTACTTC. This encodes CASSSEGETQYF.

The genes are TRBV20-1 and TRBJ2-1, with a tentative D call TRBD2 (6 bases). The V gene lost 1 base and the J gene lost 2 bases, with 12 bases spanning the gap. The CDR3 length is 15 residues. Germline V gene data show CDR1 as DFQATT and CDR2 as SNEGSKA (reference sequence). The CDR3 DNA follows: TGCAGTGCTAGAGTCCGGACTACCACCTACAATGAGCAGTTCTTC. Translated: CSARVRTTTYNEQFF.

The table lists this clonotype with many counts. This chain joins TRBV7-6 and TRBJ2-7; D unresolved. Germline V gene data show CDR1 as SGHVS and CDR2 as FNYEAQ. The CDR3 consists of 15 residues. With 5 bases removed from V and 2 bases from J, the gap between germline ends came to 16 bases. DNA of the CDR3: TGTGCCAGCAGCCCCTTCCAGACCGGCACCTACGAGCAGTACTTC. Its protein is CASSPFQTGTYEQYF.

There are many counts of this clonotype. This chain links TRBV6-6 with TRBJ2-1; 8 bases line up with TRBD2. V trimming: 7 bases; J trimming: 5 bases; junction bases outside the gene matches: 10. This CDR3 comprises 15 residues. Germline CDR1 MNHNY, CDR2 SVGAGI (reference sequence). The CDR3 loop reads CASTVTGGRHNEQFF. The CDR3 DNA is TGTGCCAGCACGGTAACGGGGGGGAGACACAATGAGCAGTTCTTC.

The CDR3 DNA reads as TGCAGTGCTCCCGTGCTAGCGGGGGTGCGTGAGCAGTTCTTC. Encoded protein: CSAPVLAGVREQFF. V is TRBV20-1 and J is TRBJ2-1; the match to TRBD2 covers 10 bases. The CDR3 totals 14 residues. The germline V gene encodes CDR1 DFQATT and CDR2 SNEGSKA (reference sequence). J was trimmed by 9 bases and V by 5 bases; bases with no gene match: 10.

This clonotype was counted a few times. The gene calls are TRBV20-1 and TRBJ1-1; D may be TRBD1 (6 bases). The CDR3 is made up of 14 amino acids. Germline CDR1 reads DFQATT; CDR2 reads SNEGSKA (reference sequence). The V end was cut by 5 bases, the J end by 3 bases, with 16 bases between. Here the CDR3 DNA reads TGCAGTGCTCTTTGGACGGACAGATACACTGAAGCTTTCTTT. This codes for CSALWTDRYTEAFF.

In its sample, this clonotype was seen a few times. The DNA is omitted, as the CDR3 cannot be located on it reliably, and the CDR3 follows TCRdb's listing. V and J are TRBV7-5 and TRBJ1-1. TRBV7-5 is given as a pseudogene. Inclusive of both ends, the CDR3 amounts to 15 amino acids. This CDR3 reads CISVPEAQPNTEAFF.